The 11 T cell receptor beta chains reported below all come from one sample, sequenced in a study of cytomegalovirus exposure and HLA in healthy donors. The PCR employed 60 Vbeta primers together with 13 Jbeta primers. Some clones are missing from TCRdb's copy, which holds only in-frame ones; the method was immunoSEQ multiplex PCR. The sample includes about 190,000 clones, roughly 84% of them seen just once. Material for sequencing was PBMCs. The receptor source for this set is a boy between 10 and 17 years old in good health and CMV-seronegative.

The gene calls are TRBV5-6 and TRBJ1-2; a possible D gene is TRBD1 (5 bases). The V end lost 4 bases, the J end lost 8 bases, and 15 bases lay between the germline ends. The germline V gene has CDR1 SGHDT and CDR2 YYEEEE. The length of the CDR3 is 13 residues. In DNA form, the CDR3 reads TGTGCCAGCAGCCTGCCGGGAGGGGCGGGCTACACCTTC. Translation: CASSLPGGAGYTF.

This clone was observed a single time. V and J are TRBV29-1 and TRBJ2-7; 7 bases are a match to TRBD2. CDR1 and CDR2 from the germline V gene are SQVTM and ANQGSEA. The CDR3 runs to 13 residues. The V and J ends lost 4 bases and 6 bases, in that order; junction bases with no gene match: 9. The CDR3 protein is CSVGRVLAVEQYF. DNA of the CDR3: TGCAGCGTTGGGAGGGTCCTAGCGGTCGAGCAGTACTTC.

The chain carries TRBV27 and TRBJ1-2; 8 nucleotides line up with TRBD1. Per germline, CDR1 MNHEY and CDR2 SMNVEV (reference sequence). CDR3 length: 13 residues. The junction had 4 bases not matched to a gene; V was cut back by 6 bases and J by 4 bases. CDR3 sequence reads: CASRTGDSYGYTF. The CDR3 DNA sequence: TGTGCCAGCAGGACAGGGGATAGCTATGGCTACACCTTC.

V gene TRBV7-3 combines with J gene TRBJ1-3; D perhaps matches TRBD1 (6 bases). V gave up 2 bases and J gave up 0 bases, with 8 bases separating them. This CDR3 contains 15 residues. Germline V gene data show CDR1 as SGHTA and CDR2 as FQGTGA. This chain's CDR3 is CASSLVGGSGNTIYF. In nucleotides, the CDR3 is TGTGCCAGCAGCTTAGTAGGGGGCTCTGGAAACACCATATATTTT.

The chain couples TRBV19 to TRBJ1-5, with D unresolved. The CDR3 spans 13 residues. Germline CDR1 is LNHDA and CDR2 is SQIVND (reference sequence). Trimming cost V 5 bases and J 7 bases, with 12 bases left between them. CDR3 in DNA: TGTGCCAGTAGTTCGTATTTTCGGCAGCCCCAGCATTTT. It is translated as CASSSYFRQPQHF.

The chain links TRBV28 to TRBJ1-2; D may be TRBD1 (5 bases). Germline CDR1 MDHEN, CDR2 SYDVKM. This CDR3 has 17 amino acids. V was cut by 5 bases and J by 4 bases, with 23 bases left in between. The DNA of the CDR3 is TGTGCCAGCAGTCCTACCACGGCCAGACAGCCATCCTATGGCTACACCTTC. It specifies CASSPTTARQPSYGYTF.

The chain is built from TRBV7-2 and TRBJ1-1; tentative D call: TRBD1 (5 bases). This CDR3 has 15 residues. The V gene's germline CDR1 is SGHTA and CDR2 FQGNSA. V gave up 3 bases and J gave up 0 bases, with 11 bases separating them. The CDR3 DNA is TGTGCCAGCAGCTTCCGACAGACCATGAACACTGAAGCTTTCTTT. Its protein product is CASSFRQTMNTEAFF.

This chain connects TRBV18 to TRBJ2-1, with a tentative D call TRBD1 (6 bases). CDR3 size: 13 residues. The V end was cut by 0 bases, the J end by 9 bases, with 9 bases between. CDR1 KGHSH and CDR2 LQKENI come from the germline V gene. The CDR3 region is CASSPPGHLEQFF. Written as DNA, the CDR3 is TGTGCCAGCTCACCACCGGGACATCTTGAGCAGTTCTTC.

The chain is built from TRBV6-5 and TRBJ2-3; TRBD1 agrees at 7 bases. CDR1 is MNHEY, CDR2 SVGAGI, per germline. V lost 2 bases to trimming and J lost 4 bases; unmatched junction nucleotides: 3. The CDR3 has 14 amino acids. This chain's CDR3 is CASSYGTVADTQYF. The CDR3 region has the DNA TGTGCCAGCAGTTACGGGACAGTGGCAGATACGCAGTATTTT.

V usage is TRBV5-1 and J usage is TRBJ1-1, with no clear D. This CDR3 spans 14 amino acids. CDR1 is SGHRS and CDR2 is YFSETQ in the germline V gene. V lost 4 bases and J lost 1, with 11 bases in between. In DNA form, the CDR3 reads TGCGCCAGCAGCGGCAGACTCCCGAACACTGAAGCTTTCTTT. It codes for CASSGRLPNTEAFF.

CDR3 bases: TGTGCCAGCAGCGCTATTGGTGGTCTCGGAAACACCATATATTTT. As protein: CASSAIGGLGNTIYF. J is TRBJ1-3 and V is TRBV5-6; D is uncertain. This CDR3 spans 15 amino acids. CDR1 is SGHDT, CDR2 YYEEEE, per germline. V gave up 4 bases and J gave up 4 bases, with 15 bases separating them.